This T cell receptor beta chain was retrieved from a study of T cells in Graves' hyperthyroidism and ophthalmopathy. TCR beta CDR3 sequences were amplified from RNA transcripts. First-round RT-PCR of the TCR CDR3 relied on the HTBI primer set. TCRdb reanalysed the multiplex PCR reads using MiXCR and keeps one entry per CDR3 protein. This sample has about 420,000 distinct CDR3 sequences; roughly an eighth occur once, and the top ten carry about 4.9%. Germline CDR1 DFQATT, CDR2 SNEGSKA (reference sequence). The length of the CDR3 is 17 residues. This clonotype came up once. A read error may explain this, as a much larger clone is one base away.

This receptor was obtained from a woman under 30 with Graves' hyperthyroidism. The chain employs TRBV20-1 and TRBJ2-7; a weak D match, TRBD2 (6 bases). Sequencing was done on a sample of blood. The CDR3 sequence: CSAGDPRGGMGSYEQYF. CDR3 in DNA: TGCAGTGCTGGAGATCCCCGTGGCGGGATGGGTTCCTACGAGCAGTACTTC.